This T cell receptor beta chain stems from a study of spatial heterogeneity in lung cancer. The time point: sample taken at primary tumor resection. The V and J ends lost 2 bases and 6 bases, in that order; junction bases with no gene match: 8. The CDR3 covers 16 residues. CDR1 and CDR2 from the germline V gene are SGHVS and FNYEAQ. MiXCR was run by TCRdb on the 5' RACE reads, yielding one entry per CDR3 protein. This repertoire shows thousands of distinct CDR3 sequences, about 15% found once; its top ten account for 20% to 25%. This material consisted of normal lung tissue next to the tumor, taken at surgery. This chain links TRBV7-6 with TRBJ2-1; TRBD2 matches 9 bases. The sequence came from a male donor with early-stage non-small cell lung cancer. CDR3 amino acids: CASSLSSGTSSNEQFF. The CDR3 DNA follows: TGTGCCAGCAGCTTATCCTCCGGGACTAGCAGCAATGAGCAGTTCTTC.